The rows below give T cell receptor beta chains drawn from one sample of a study of blood T cell repertoires in COVID-19. TCRdb keeps only in-frame clones here, not all; method: immunoSEQ multiplex PCR. This sample has a few hundred thousand clones, with approximately 89% found just once. Sequencing input: peripheral blood. These receptors came from a young woman with COVID-19, enrolled during active disease. CDR3s include the opening cysteine and the closing phenylalanine or tryptophan. A D gene is named only where the DNA matches it firmly. Size is stated for part of the rows, as once, few or many counts, or as a class when the clone is expanded.

j_call: TRBJ2-3; clone_size: NA; v_call: TRBV14; d_call: TRBD1; cdr3_nt: TGTGCCAGCAGCCCCTCAGGGGGCGGCACAGATACGCAGTATTTT; cdr3_aa: CASSPSGGGTDTQYF
j_call: TRBJ2-1; clone_size: NA; v_call: TRBV29-1; d_call: TRBD2; cdr3_nt: TGCAGCGTTGCCCGACTAGCGGGGATCAATGAGCAGTTCTTC; cdr3_aa: CSVARLAGINEQFF
j_call: TRBJ1-3; clone_size: NA; v_call: TRBV6-5; d_call: NA; cdr3_nt: TGTGCCAGCAGTTACAGCAGGGTCTCTGGAAACACCATATATTTT; cdr3_aa: CASSYSRVSGNTIYF
j_call: TRBJ1-1; clone_size: few; v_call: TRBV29-1; d_call: TRBD1; cdr3_nt: TGCAGCGTTGAAGATCAGGTTGTCAGGGGGGCTTTCTTT; cdr3_aa: CSVEDQVVRGAFF
j_call: TRBJ2-1; clone_size: NA; v_call: TRBV14; d_call: NA; cdr3_nt: TGTGCCAGCAGCCAAAGACAAACGAGTCGGCAGTTCTTC; cdr3_aa: CASSQRQTSRQFF
j_call: TRBJ2-7; clone_size: NA; v_call: TRBV6-5; d_call: TRBD1; cdr3_nt: TGTGCCAGCAGTTCATGGGGCCGACAGGGGGCGGAGGAGCAGTACTTC; cdr3_aa: CASSSWGRQGAEEQYF
j_call: TRBJ2-1; clone_size: NA; v_call: TRBV10-2; d_call: TRBD2; cdr3_nt: TGCGCCAGTGGGGGTAGCGGGGGGGCCTACAATGAGCAGTTCTTC; cdr3_aa: CASGGSGGAYNEQFF
j_call: TRBJ1-6; clone_size: once; v_call: TRBV5-1; d_call: TRBD1; cdr3_nt: TGCGCCAGCAGCTCGATCGGACAGGGAGGATCCTATAATTCACCCCTCCACTTT; cdr3_aa: CASSSIGQGGSYNSPLHF
j_call: TRBJ2-7; clone_size: NA; v_call: TRBV5-6; d_call: TRBD2; cdr3_nt: TGTGCCAGCAGCGGGCGGGGGAAGCAGTACTTC; cdr3_aa: CASSGRGKQYF
j_call: TRBJ2-1; clone_size: few; v_call: TRBV23-1; d_call: TRBD2; cdr3_nt: TGCGCCAGCAGTCAATCGACTAGCGAGCAGTTCTTC; cdr3_aa: CASSQSTSEQFF
j_call: TRBJ2-6; clone_size: NA; v_call: TRBV4-1; d_call: NA; cdr3_nt: TGCGCCAGCAGCCACCTTATGGGGGGAGCCTCGGGGGCCAACGTCCTGACTTTC; cdr3_aa: CASSHLMGGASGANVLTF
j_call: TRBJ1-6; clone_size: NA; v_call: TRBV30; d_call: TRBD1; cdr3_nt: TGTGCCTGGAGCGGAGGACAGGGCTTGTTCTCCTATAATTCACCCCTCCACTTT; cdr3_aa: CAWSGGQGLFSYNSPLHF
j_call: TRBJ1-4; clone_size: NA; v_call: TRBV4-2; d_call: NA; cdr3_nt: TGTGCCAGCAGCCAAGACCTGGGGGGGGAAAAACTGTTTTTT; cdr3_aa: CASSQDLGGEKLFF
j_call: TRBJ2-3; clone_size: NA; v_call: TRBV15; d_call: NA; cdr3_nt: TGTGCCACCAGCAGGGCTTTGGGACTTCGGGTCACAGATACGCAGTATTTT; cdr3_aa: CATSRALGLRVTDTQYF
j_call: TRBJ2-1; clone_size: NA; v_call: TRBV3-1/TRBV3-2; d_call: NA; cdr3_nt: TGTGCCAGCAGCCAAGATCCAGGGGGGGAGCAGTTCTTC; cdr3_aa: CASSQDPGGEQFF
j_call: TRBJ2-7; clone_size: NA; v_call: TRBV5-4; d_call: TRBD1; cdr3_nt: TGTGCCAGCAGCTTGGGCCTGGGACAGGGGTACTACGAGCAGTACTTC; cdr3_aa: CASSLGLGQGYYEQYF
j_call: TRBJ2-1; clone_size: NA; v_call: TRBV5-4; d_call: TRBD2; cdr3_nt: TGTGCCAGCAGCACGGGACTAGCGGCCTGGAATGAGCAGTTCTTC; cdr3_aa: CASSTGLAAWNEQFF
j_call: TRBJ1-2; clone_size: NA; v_call: TRBV28; d_call: TRBD1; cdr3_nt: TGTGCCAGCAGTGAGACAGACAGGGAAATATATGGCTACACCTTC; cdr3_aa: CASSETDREIYGYTF
j_call: TRBJ1-4; clone_size: few; v_call: TRBV28; d_call: NA; cdr3_nt: TGTGCCAGCAGTTTAAGCCCAGGGGCCCAAAAACTGTTTTTT; cdr3_aa: CASSLSPGAQKLFF
j_call: TRBJ2-2; clone_size: NA; v_call: TRBV7-6; d_call: NA; cdr3_nt: TGTGCCAGCAGTTTAGTGCCAACAGGGGACTCGTTTCGGGAGCTGTTTTTT; cdr3_aa: CASSLVPTGDSFRELFF
j_call: TRBJ1-5; clone_size: NA; v_call: TRBV18; d_call: NA; cdr3_nt: TGTGCCAGCTCACCCGGGGTTAGCAATCAGCCCCAGCATTTT; cdr3_aa: CASSPGVSNQPQHF
j_call: TRBJ1-4; clone_size: NA; v_call: TRBV21-1; d_call: NA; cdr3_nt: TGTGCCAGCAGCGCTGGGAAGGGGGGGTCGCGTGAAAAACTGTTTTTT; cdr3_aa: CASSAGKGGSREKLFF
j_call: TRBJ1-3; clone_size: NA; v_call: TRBV6-5; d_call: NA; cdr3_nt: TGTGCCAGCTGCCGAGGGAGCTCTGGAAACACCATATATTTT; cdr3_aa: CASCRGSSGNTIYF
j_call: TRBJ2-5; clone_size: NA; v_call: TRBV19; d_call: TRBD1; cdr3_nt: TGTGCCAGTAGGCTGACAGGGGGTCGGCAAGAGACCCAGTACTTC; cdr3_aa: CASRLTGGRQETQYF
j_call: TRBJ1-5; clone_size: once; v_call: TRBV6-5; d_call: TRBD1; cdr3_nt: TGTGCCAGCACCTGGACAGGGGGCTTAAATCAGCCCCAGCATTTT; cdr3_aa: CASTWTGGLNQPQHF
j_call: TRBJ1-5; clone_size: NA; v_call: TRBV4-1; d_call: NA; cdr3_nt: TGCGCCAGCAGCCAAGGTGAGCGGGACAATCAGCCCCAGCATTTT; cdr3_aa: CASSQGERDNQPQHF
j_call: TRBJ2-2; clone_size: NA; v_call: TRBV7-8; d_call: NA; cdr3_nt: TGTGCCAGCAGCTTGGGACTTCCTGCCCGAGGCGGGGAGCTGTTTTTT; cdr3_aa: CASSLGLPARGGELFF
j_call: TRBJ2-2; clone_size: NA; v_call: TRBV2; d_call: TRBD1; cdr3_nt: TGTGCCAGCAGTTCGGACAGGGAACACCCAACCGGGGAGCTGTTTTTT; cdr3_aa: CASSSDREHPTGELFF